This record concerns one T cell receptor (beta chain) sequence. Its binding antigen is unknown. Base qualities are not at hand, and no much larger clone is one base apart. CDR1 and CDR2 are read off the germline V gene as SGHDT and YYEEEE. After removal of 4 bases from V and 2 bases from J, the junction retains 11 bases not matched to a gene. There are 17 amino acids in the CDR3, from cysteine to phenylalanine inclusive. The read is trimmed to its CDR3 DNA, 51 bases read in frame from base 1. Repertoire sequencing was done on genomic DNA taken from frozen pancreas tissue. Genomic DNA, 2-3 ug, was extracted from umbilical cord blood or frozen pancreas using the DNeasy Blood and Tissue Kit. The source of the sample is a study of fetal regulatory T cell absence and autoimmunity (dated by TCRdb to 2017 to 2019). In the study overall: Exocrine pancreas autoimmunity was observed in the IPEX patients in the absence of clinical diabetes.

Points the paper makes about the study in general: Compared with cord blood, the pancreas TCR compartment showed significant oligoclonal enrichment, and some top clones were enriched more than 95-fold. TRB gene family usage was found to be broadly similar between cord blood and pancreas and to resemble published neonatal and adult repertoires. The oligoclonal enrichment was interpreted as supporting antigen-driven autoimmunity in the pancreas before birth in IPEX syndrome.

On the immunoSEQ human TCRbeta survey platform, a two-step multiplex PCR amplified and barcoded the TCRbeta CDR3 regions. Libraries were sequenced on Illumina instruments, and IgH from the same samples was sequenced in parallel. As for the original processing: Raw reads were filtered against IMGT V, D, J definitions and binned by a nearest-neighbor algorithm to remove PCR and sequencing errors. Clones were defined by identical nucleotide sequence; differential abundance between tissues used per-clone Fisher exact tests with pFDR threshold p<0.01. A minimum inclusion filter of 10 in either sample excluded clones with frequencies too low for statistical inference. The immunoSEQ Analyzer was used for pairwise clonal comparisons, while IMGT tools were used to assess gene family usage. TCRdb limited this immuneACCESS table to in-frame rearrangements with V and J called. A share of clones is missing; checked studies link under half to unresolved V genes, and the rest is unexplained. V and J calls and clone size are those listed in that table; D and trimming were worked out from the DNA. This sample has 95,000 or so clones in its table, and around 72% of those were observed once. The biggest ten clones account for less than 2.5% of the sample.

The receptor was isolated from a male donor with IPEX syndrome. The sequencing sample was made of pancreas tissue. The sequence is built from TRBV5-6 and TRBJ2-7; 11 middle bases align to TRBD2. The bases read TGTGCCAGCAGCCGCCGGGGACTAGCGGACCAAACCTACGAGCAGTACTTC. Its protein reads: CASSRRGLADQTYEQYF.